Below are 10 T cell receptor beta chains sequenced from a single sample in a study of blood T cell repertoires in COVID-19. Clones were sequenced by immunoSEQ multiplex PCR, and TCRdb holds only the in-frame ones, with some missing. Of about 250,000 clones in the sample, about nine tenths were seen once. The sample was peripheral blood. These receptors were obtained from a woman in her sixties or seventies who had recovered from COVID-19.

This clone was seen more than once but under ten times. J is TRBJ2-7 and V is TRBV5-4, with 8 bases matching TRBD1. The CDR3 extends over 15 amino acids. Germline assignment: CDR1 SGHNT and CDR2 YYREEE (reference sequence). With V trimmed by 4 bases and J by 2 bases, 8 bases remained unmatched. CDR3 loop: CASSPRGLTTYEQYF. The CDR3, as DNA: TGTGCCAGCAGCCCCAGGGGGCTTACCACCTACGAGCAGTACTTC.

The genes are TRBV3-1 (or the pseudogene TRBV3-2) and TRBJ2-7, with D tentatively TRBD2 (5 bases). The CDR3 has 14 residues. Between the trimmed V and J ends, which lost 3 bases and 5 bases, there was a span of 14 bases. In germline, CDR1 is LGHDT, CDR2 YNNKEL (reference sequence). The CDR3 sequence: CASSHFRGGDEQYF. In nucleotides, the CDR3 is TGTGCCAGCAGCCATTTTAGAGGAGGCGACGAGCAGTACTTC.

This clone has a single count. V usage is TRBV5-4 and J usage is TRBJ1-2, with 9 bases aligning to TRBD1. CDR3 length: 13 amino acids. Germline V gene lookup returns CDR1 SGHNT and CDR2 YYREEE (reference sequence). Trimming at V came to 4 bases and at J to 5 bases, leaving 3 bases not matched to a gene. CDR3 bases: TGTGCCAGCAGCCGGGACAGGGAATATGGCTACACCTTC. Translation: CASSRDREYGYTF. Looking up the rest from reference TRBV5-4 and TRBJ1-2 gives the full variable domain: ETGVTQSPTHLIKTRGQQVTLRCSSQSGHNTVSWYQQALGQGPQFIFQYYREEENGRGNFPPRFSGLQFPNYSSELNVNALELDDSALYLCASSRDREYGYTFGSGTRLTVV.

The chain employs TRBV7-3 and TRBJ2-1; a possible D gene is TRBD1 (5 bases). V dropped 3 bases and J dropped 9 bases, with 15 bases sitting between them. From germline, CDR1 is SGHTA and CDR2 FQGTGA. This CDR3 contains 14 residues. CDR3 in DNA: TGTGCCAGCAGCTTCGGGCAGGGTTGGGGTGAGCAGTTCTTC. Residues: CASSFGQGWGEQFF.

The chain employs TRBV7-9 and TRBJ2-2; TRBD1 agrees at 7 bases. Trimming cost V 7 bases and J 2 bases; bases outside gene matches: 7. CDR3 length: 15 residues. The germline gives CDR1 SEHNR, CDR2 FQNEAQ (reference sequence). CDR3 in amino acids: CASIPGQRNTGELFF. The CDR3 nucleotides read TGTGCCAGCATTCCGGGACAGAGAAACACCGGGGAGCTGTTTTTT.

This clone has only one observation. V usage is TRBV18 and J usage is TRBJ1-4; 7 bases agree with TRBD1. The CDR3 length is 16 residues. The germline V gene has CDR1 KGHSH and CDR2 LQKENI. Germline trimming cut 3 bases from V and 0 bases from J; bases unmatched to any gene: 4. The CDR3 protein is CASSPSQGATNEKLFF. CDR3 in DNA: TGTGCCAGCTCACCGTCCCAGGGGGCAACTAATGAAAAACTGTTTTTT.

The chain combines TRBV28 with TRBJ2-2; D is possibly TRBD1 (5 bases). This CDR3 has 14 amino acids. V lost 2 bases to trimming and J lost 5 bases, with 9 bases between them. Germline-derived CDR1 and CDR2 are MDHEN and SYDVKM. The CDR3 DNA sequence: TGTGCCAGCAGTTTAACAGGTTATACCGGGGAGCTGTTTTTT. As protein: CASSLTGYTGELFF. Full variable domain (remainder filled in from reference TRBV28 and TRBJ2-2): DVKVTQSSRYLVKRTGEKVFLECVQDMDHENMFWYRQDPGLGLRLIYFSYDVKMKEKGDIPEGYSVSREKKERFSLILESASTNQTSMYLCASSLTGYTGELFFGEGSRLTVL.

The chain employs TRBV6-5 and TRBJ1-2; D call uncertain. Trimming took 3 bases from V and 4 from J, leaving 18 bases between them. Germline CDR1 MNHEY, CDR2 SVGAGI. This CDR3 has 16 amino acids. In DNA form, the CDR3 reads TGTGCCAGCAGTTATAAGTGGGTCCAGGTCCCCTATGGCTACACCTTC. It is translated as CASSYKWVQVPYGYTF.

V is TRBV10-3 and J is TRBJ1-6, with a possible D match to TRBD1 (6 bases). The V end was cut by 6 bases, the J end by 6 bases, with 12 bases between. Per the germline V gene, CDR1 is ENHRY and CDR2 is SYGVKD. The CDR3 loop spans 14 amino acids. CDR3 coding DNA: TGTGCCATCAGCCGGACAGACTCTAATTCACCCCTCCACTTT. Residues: CAISRTDSNSPLHF.

The chain employs TRBV4-2 and TRBJ2-2; possibly TRBD2 for D (5 bases). CDR1 LGHNA and CDR2 YNFKEQ come from the germline V gene. The CDR3 sequence is 14 residues long. V lost 4 bases, J lost 7 bases, and 13 bases lay in between. CDR3 amino acids: CASSRAGRVGELFF. CDR3 bases: TGTGCCAGCAGCCGGGCCGGGCGGGTCGGGGAGCTGTTTTTT.